This entry lists 2 T cell receptor beta chains sequenced from one sample in a study of radiotherapy plus CTLA-4 blockade in lung cancer. Using immunoSEQ multiplex PCR, the repertoire was profiled, and TCRdb retains in-frame clones only, with some absent. The sample carries approximately 89,000 clones, 60% to 85% recorded once. The sample in question was peripheral blood, obtained from a patient treated with radiotherapy plus ipilimumab. Every receptor here comes from a human donor with non-small cell lung cancer who had a partial response to radiotherapy plus ipilimumab. Some clones in this sample may be carry-over from other donors' samples.

In its sample, this clone was seen once. The chain employs TRBV15 and TRBJ1-1; a possible D gene is TRBD1 (6 bases). V was trimmed by 0 bases and J by 5 bases, leaving 22 bases between them. Germline values: CDR1 LNHNV, CDR2 YYDKDF (reference sequence). CDR3 length: 18 amino acids. In DNA form, the CDR3 reads TGTGCCACCAGCAGAGATCCAGGGGCCAGTGGCAGGAGGACTGAAGCTTTCTTT. Encoded protein: CATSRDPGASGRRTEAFF.

V and J are TRBV7-2 and TRBJ2-5, with a weak D call TRBD1 (6 bases). Germline-derived CDR1 and CDR2 are SGHTA and FQGNSA. Trimming took 1 base from V and 5 from J, leaving 8 bases between them. This CDR3 region has 13 residues. CDR3 residues: CASSLGRGETQYF. In DNA form, the CDR3 reads TGTGCCAGCAGCTTAGGAAGGGGGGAGACCCAGTACTTC.